Each of the 8 T cell receptor beta chains below was sequenced from the same sample in a study of read filtering for tumor transcriptome and immune sequencing. Molecular barcoded adaptors covering alpha/delta and beta/gamma chains were used on 400 ng RNA. TCRdb used MiXCR to reprocess the reads, holding one entry per CDR3 protein. The sample lists about 28,000 distinct CDR3 sequences; around 15% were seen once. Material for sequencing was a population of CD138-negative cells sorted from bone marrow. These receptors all come from a donor at least 40 years old with multiple myeloma.

There are many counts of this clonotype. The chain uses TRBV6-2 or TRBV6-3 and TRBJ2-5, with D maybe TRBD1 (6 bases). The germline V gene has CDR1 MNHEY and CDR2 SVGEGT. Deletions cut 7 bases from V and 5 bases from J, with 20 bases between. The CDR3 loop spans 15 amino acids. The CDR3 sequence is CASTESRGSEETQYF. The DNA of the CDR3 is TGTGCCAGCACAGAATCGAGGGGGTCTGAGGAGACCCAGTACTTC.

This clonotype was seen many times. V is TRBV24-1 and J is TRBJ1-1; D remains unclear. Germline loops: CDR1 KGHDR, CDR2 SFDVKD. V was cut by 3 bases and J by 3 bases, with 4 bases left in between. The CDR3 is made up of 12 amino acids. The CDR3 protein is CATSDPDTEAFF. CDR3 nucleotides: TGTGCCACCAGTGATCCGGACACTGAAGCTTTCTTT.

This clonotype was detected many times. The chain couples TRBV29-1 to TRBJ2-3; maybe TRBD1 (6 bases). The ends were cut back, 5 bases at V and 4 bases at J, with 13 bases in the middle. The germline V gene encodes CDR1 SQVTM and CDR2 ANQGSEA. The CDR3 is 13 residues long. CDR3 region: CSVLRQVPDTQYF. Here the CDR3 DNA reads TGCAGCGTTCTAAGACAGGTCCCAGATACGCAGTATTTT.

This clonotype came up many times. The chain recombines TRBV5-1 with TRBJ2-4; D call uncertain. This CDR3 contains 16 residues. The germline V gene has CDR1 SGHRS and CDR2 YFSETQ. V shed 0 bases and J shed 5 bases, with 15 bases lying between them. The chain's CDR3 is CASSLGAVDVQNIQYF. The CDR3 DNA is TGCGCCAGCAGCTTGGGGGCCGTGGATGTCCAAAACATTCAGTACTTC.

Ten or more counts support this clonotype. The chain has TRBV25-1 and TRBJ1-1; D gene unclear. CDR1 and CDR2 (germline): MGHDK, SYGVNS. The CDR3 runs to 14 residues. The V end was cut by 4 bases, the J end by 2 bases, with 11 bases between. The CDR3 reads CASSATGRNTEAFF. In DNA, the CDR3 is TGTGCCAGCAGTGCCACGGGCCGCAACACTGAAGCTTTCTTT.

This clonotype was seen at least ten times. CDR3 nucleotides: TGTGCCAGCAGCTTAGGGAGGGACAATGAGCAGTTCTTC. It yields the protein CASSLGRDNEQFF. The chain carries TRBV7-8 and TRBJ2-1, with a weak D call TRBD2 (6 bases). V was pared by 1 base and J by 5 bases, with 6 bases between. The germline gives CDR1 SGHVS, CDR2 FQNEAQ. This CDR3 is built from 13 residues. Based on the CDR3 plus reference TRBV7-8 and TRBJ2-1, the full variable domain is GAGVSQSPRYKVAKRGQDVALRCDPISGHVSLFWYQQALGQGPEFLTYFQNEAQLDKSGLPSDRFFAERPEGSVSTLKIQRTQQEDSAVYLCASSLGRDNEQFFGPGTRLTVL.

This clonotype was found a few times. The chain carries TRBV2 and TRBJ1-3; TRBD1 is a possible D gene (6 bases). V was shortened by 3 bases and J by 0 bases, with 12 bases between the two germline ends. CDR3 length: 16 residues. From germline, CDR1 is SNHLY and CDR2 FYNNEI. CDR3 nucleotide sequence: TGTGCCAGCAGTGATTGGGGGCCTCTCTCTGGAAACACCATATATTTT. Translated, it gives CASSDWGPLSGNTIYF.

A few counts support this clonotype. At one end, the junction sequence differs from germline, possibly due to a read error. The V and J genes are TRBV11-2 and TRBJ2-1, with D possibly called TRBD1 or TRBD2 (5 bases each). The germline gives CDR1 SGHAT, CDR2 FQNNGV. There are 15 residues in the CDR3. CDR3 amino acids: CASSFTRGTYNEQLF. Here the CDR3 DNA reads TGTGCCAGCAGCTTTACTAGGGGCACCTACAATGAGCAGCTCTTC.